This T cell receptor (beta chain) emerged from a study of blood T cell repertoires in COVID-19. The CDR3 length is 15 residues. Germline CDR1 SGHNT, CDR2 YYREEE (reference sequence). V was pared by 4 bases and J by 4 bases, with 17 bases between. This clone was recorded a few times. Participants reported their clinical history, and cohort assignment relied on those reports. The table came from immunoSEQ multiplex PCR; TCRdb's copy has only in-frame clones and leaves some out. This sample has 220,000 or so clones, with 90% found just once. The V gene is TRBV5-4, the J gene TRBJ1-2; D unresolved. Sequenced sample: PBMCs or T cells enriched from blood (not recorded which). The clonotype comes from a man aged 30-40 years who had been exposed to COVID-19. DNA for the CDR3: TGTGCCAGCAGCGGATACCTCGGGAATATCTATGGCTACACCTTC. As protein: CASSGYLGNIYGYTF.